This TCR beta chain was observed in a study of human T cells and chemical hapten exposure. Background on the study: Patch tests delivered 0.01% DPC to the upper back and were evaluated at 6 days.

CDR3 length: 14 amino acids. Trimming removed 8 bases at V and 0 bases at J, with 8 bases between. Germline V gene data show CDR1 as MNHEY and CDR2 as SVGAGI. Time point: patch test 1, 2 weeks after DPC sensitization. Treatment in this sample: therapeutic diphenylcyclopropenone sensitization with weekly scalp DPC. Staff drew blood before applying each patch test. Each donor was an alopecia patient between 18 and 70 years of age who qualified for DPC. Study-wide results and limits: PT1 expanded TCR counts correlated positively with patch test score.

This clonotype came up many times. Its antigen is unidentified. Via MiXCR, TCRdb re-called the RACE reads, giving one row per CDR3 protein. The sample has nearly 350,000 distinct CDR3 sequences; approximately 6.9% are singletons. The TCR sequence derives from a woman aged 18-29 years with alopecia areata. Some clones in this sample may be carry-over from other donors' samples. V gene TRBV6-5 combines with J gene TRBJ2-6; D is perhaps TRBD2 (5 bases). The starting material was whole blood, obtained in connection with sensitization to the hapten diphenylcyclopropenone (DPC). The CDR3 reads CASRGLSGANVLTF. The CDR3 coding sequence is TGTGCCAGCCGTGGACTCTCTGGGGCCAACGTCCTGACTTTC.